This record concerns one T cell receptor (beta chain) sequence. The data belong to a study of blood T cells in healthy people across ages. A second PCR of roughly 7 to 11 cycles used a sample-barcoded 5' primer and a J-beta primer mix. TCRdb processed the 5' RACE reads anew with MiXCR; each CDR3 protein has one entry. The sample contains approximately 2,000,000 distinct CDR3 sequences, roughly 43% of which appear only once. Trimming at V came to 3 bases and at J to 6 bases, leaving 4 bases not matched to a gene. The V gene's germline CDR1 is KGHDR and CDR2 SFDVKD. This CDR3 is built from 14 residues. Sequencing input: blood. The receptor was derived from a human donor in good health. The V call is TRBV24-1, the J call TRBJ1-2; 9 bases align to TRBD1. The CDR3 loop reads CATSDARTGDGYTF. The CDR3, as DNA: TGTGCCACCAGTGATGCAAGGACAGGGGATGGCTACACCTTC.